The 11 T cell receptor beta chains below all came from one sample that was sequenced in a study of blood T cell repertoires in COVID-19. The assay was immunoSEQ multiplex PCR, and TCRdb's table has in-frame clones only and misses some. The sample yields some 170,000 clones, almost 80% seen once. The specimen sequenced was PBMCs or T cells enriched from blood (not recorded which). Receptors were obtained from a woman aged 50 to 60 who had recovered from COVID-19.

The chain employs TRBV4-3 and TRBJ1-1, with D uncertain. V lost 1 base, J lost 0 bases, and 21 bases lay in between. Germline assignment: CDR1 LGHNA and CDR2 YSLEER. This CDR3 spans 19 amino acids. CDR3 protein: CASSQVIPNSGSLNTEAFF. The CDR3 DNA is TGCGCCAGCAGCCAAGTTATACCGAACAGCGGCTCCCTGAACACTGAAGCTTTCTTT.

The chain uses TRBV5-1 and TRBJ1-5; 7 bases are shared with TRBD1. Losses at the gene ends were 2 bases for V and 5 bases for J; bases not matched to a gene: 7. Germline CDR1 SGHRS, CDR2 YFSETQ. The length of the CDR3 is 15 residues. This chain's CDR3 is CASSFQGERDQPQHF. CDR3 nucleotides: TGCGCCAGCAGCTTTCAGGGGGAGAGAGATCAGCCCCAGCATTTT. The full variable domain, completed using reference TRBV5-1 and TRBJ1-5, is KAGVTQTPRYLIKTRGQQVTLSCSPISGHRSVSWYQQTPGQGLQFLFEYFSETQRNKGNFPGRFSGRQFSNSRSEMNVSTLELGDSALYLCASSFQGERDQPQHFGDGTRLSIL.

The chain uses TRBV5-1 and TRBJ2-6; 8 bases align to TRBD1. Germline CDR1 SGHRS, CDR2 YFSETQ. The CDR3 spans 18 residues. With 3 bases clipped from V and 0 bases from J, the junction kept 8 bases outside the gene matches. The CDR3 DNA reads TGCGCCAGCAGCTACCCGGACAGGGTATCCTCTGGGGCCAACGTCCTGACTTTC. This sequence encodes CASSYPDRVSSGANVLTF.

The CDR3 bases are TGTGCCAGCTGGACAGGGAGGACTGAAGCTTTCTTT. Amino acids: CASWTGRTEAFF. This sequence joins TRBV28 and TRBJ1-1, with 8 bases fitting TRBD1. After removal of 8 bases from V and 5 bases from J, the junction contained 4 bases not matched to a gene. The CDR3 consists of 12 residues. The germline V gene has CDR1 MDHEN and CDR2 SYDVKM.

This clone was observed a single time. The chain uses TRBV7-8 and TRBJ1-2; D possibly corresponds to TRBD1 (6 bases). Trimming shortened V by 1 base and J by 4 bases, and 16 bases separated the two germline ends. The CDR3 length is 16 residues. Germline CDR1 SGHVS, CDR2 FQNEAQ. The CDR3 nucleotides are TGTGCCAGCAGCTTAGGCCAAATACAGGGCACCTATGGCTACACCTTC. This gives the protein CASSLGQIQGTYGYTF. Looking up the rest from reference TRBV7-8 and TRBJ1-2 gives the full variable domain: GAGVSQSPRYKVAKRGQDVALRCDPISGHVSLFWYQQALGQGPEFLTYFQNEAQLDKSGLPSDRFFAERPEGSVSTLKIQRTQQEDSAVYLCASSLGQIQGTYGYTFGSGTRLTVV.

This sequence joins TRBV4-3 and TRBJ1-1, with TRBD1 matching over 8 bases. The V gene end was trimmed by 3 bases and the J gene end by 6 bases; junction bases not matched to a gene: 9. Looked up from germline, CDR1 is LGHNA and CDR2 is YSLEER. The CDR3 consists of 15 residues. CDR3 nucleotides: TGCGCCAGCAGCCAGGAGCCTCAGGGGGCAGCTGAAGCTTTCTTT. It translates to CASSQEPQGAAEAFF.

The J gene is TRBJ1-2, the V gene TRBV2; a weak D match, TRBD1 (5 bases). V lost 9 bases and J lost 3, with 8 bases in between. The CDR3 is made up of 11 amino acids. Germline V gene data show CDR1 as SNHLY and CDR2 as FYNNEI. The chain's CDR3 is CASTGYYGYTF. In DNA, the CDR3 is TGTGCCAGTACAGGATACTATGGCTACACCTTC. Full variable domain (rest looked up from reference TRBV2 and TRBJ1-2): EPEVTQTPSHQVTQMGQEVILRCVPISNHLYFYWYRQILGQKVEFLVSFYNNEISEKSEIFDDQFSVERPDGSNFTLKIRSTKLEDSAMYFCASTGYYGYTFGSGTRLTVV.

V is TRBV19 and J is TRBJ2-7; tentative D call: TRBD1 (5 bases). The CDR3 is 14 residues long. Trimming left V 0 bases short and J 4 bases short, with 10 bases between. Germline assignment: CDR1 LNHDA and CDR2 SQIVND (reference sequence). The CDR3: CASSIDLGQYEQYF. CDR3 DNA sequence: TGTGCCAGTAGTATAGATTTGGGGCAATACGAGCAGTACTTC.

V usage is TRBV10-3 and J usage is TRBJ1-1; D is possibly TRBD1 (6 bases). The ends were cut back, 3 bases at V and 4 bases at J, with 18 bases in the middle. Germline loops: CDR1 ENHRY, CDR2 SYGVKD. CDR3 length equals 16 residues. The CDR3 bases are TGTGCCATCAGTGACGCCGGGGTCCTACAGGGCACTGAAGCTTTCTTT. Its protein is CAISDAGVLQGTEAFF.

The chain couples TRBV2 to TRBJ2-3; tentatively, D is TRBD2 (5 bases). The ends were cut back, 6 bases at V and 6 bases at J, with 10 bases in the middle. Germline V gene lookup returns CDR1 SNHLY and CDR2 FYNNEI. CDR3 length: 12 amino acids. The CDR3 nucleotides are TGTGCCAGCAGCCCTACTAGGGATACGCAGTATTTT. Translating it yields CASSPTRDTQYF.

This chain links TRBV2 with TRBJ1-1; D is possibly TRBD1 (5 bases). This CDR3 is built from 14 residues. Germline V gene lookup returns CDR1 SNHLY and CDR2 FYNNEI. V lost 6 bases to trimming and J lost 5 bases, with 16 bases between them. CDR3 region: CASSVSVGGTEAFF. CDR3 coding DNA: TGTGCCAGCAGCGTAAGTGTTGGGGGGACTGAAGCTTTCTTT.